The 2 T cell receptor beta chains given below trace back to one sample, sequenced in a study of OX40 agonist ivuxolimab in advanced cancers. Sequencing was performed with immunoSEQ multiplex PCR; in TCRdb, only in-frame clones are kept and a portion is missing. The sample contains 70,000 to 95,000 clones, about 82% of which appear only once. The source material was CD4+ or CD8+ T cells sorted from blood, sampled in a trial of the OX40 agonist ivuxolimab. These receptors came from an adult with an advanced solid tumor such as melanoma, head and neck, liver or kidney cancer.

This clone has only one observation. The J gene is TRBJ2-1, the V gene TRBV29-1, with D perhaps TRBD1 or TRBD2 (5 bases each). V was pared by 4 bases and J by 4 bases, with 8 bases between. CDR3 size: 12 residues. From germline, CDR1 is SQVTM and CDR2 ANQGSEA. The CDR3 here is CSVGEGYNEQFF. As DNA, the CDR3 is TGCAGCGTTGGAGAGGGGTACAATGAGCAGTTCTTC.

This clone is deemed medium-sized. The chain has TRBV30 and TRBJ1-6; D is possibly TRBD1 (6 bases). CDR3 size: 15 residues. The germline V gene has CDR1 GTSNPN and CDR2 SVGIG (reference sequence). The V end was cut by 5 bases, the J end by 4 bases, with 15 bases between. The chain's CDR3 is CAWSRQGMYNSPLHF. The CDR3 nucleotides read TGTGCCTGGTCACGGCAGGGGATGTATAATTCACCCCTCCACTTT.